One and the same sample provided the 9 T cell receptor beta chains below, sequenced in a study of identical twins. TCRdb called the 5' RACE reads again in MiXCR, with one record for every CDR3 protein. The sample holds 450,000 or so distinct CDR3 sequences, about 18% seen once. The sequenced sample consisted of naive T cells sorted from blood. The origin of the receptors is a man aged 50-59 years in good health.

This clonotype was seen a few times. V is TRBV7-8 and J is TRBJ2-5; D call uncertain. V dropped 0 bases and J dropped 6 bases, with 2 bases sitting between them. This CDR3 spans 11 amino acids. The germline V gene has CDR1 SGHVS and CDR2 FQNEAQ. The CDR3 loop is CASSLAQTQYF. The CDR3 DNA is TGTGCCAGCAGCTTAGCCCAGACCCAGTACTTC.

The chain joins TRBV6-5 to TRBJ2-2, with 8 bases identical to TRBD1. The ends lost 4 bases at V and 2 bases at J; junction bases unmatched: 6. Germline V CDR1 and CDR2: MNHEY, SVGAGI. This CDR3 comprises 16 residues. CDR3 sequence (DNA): TGTGCCAGCAGTTTACAGGGGGTTATCAACACCGGGGAGCTGTTTTTT. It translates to CASSLQGVINTGELFF.

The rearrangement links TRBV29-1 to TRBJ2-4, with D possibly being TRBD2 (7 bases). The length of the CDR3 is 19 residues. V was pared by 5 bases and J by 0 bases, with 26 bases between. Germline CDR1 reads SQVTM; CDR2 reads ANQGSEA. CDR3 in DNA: TGCAGCGTTACCGGGGGCGGGAGTAATGGCGGGCTAGCCAAAAACATTCAGTACTTC. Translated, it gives CSVTGGGSNGGLAKNIQYF.

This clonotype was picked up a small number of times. In nucleotides, the CDR3 is TGCGCCAGCAGCTCCATCTCCCACGGGGGCAGGCAGTTCTTC. It specifies CASSSISHGGRQFF. The chain has TRBV5-1 and TRBJ2-1; D is tentatively TRBD1 or TRBD2 (6 bases each). Germline lookup yields CDR1 SGHRS and CDR2 YFSETQ. This CDR3 has 14 residues. Between the trimmed V and J ends, which lost 3 bases and 12 bases, there was a span of 19 bases.

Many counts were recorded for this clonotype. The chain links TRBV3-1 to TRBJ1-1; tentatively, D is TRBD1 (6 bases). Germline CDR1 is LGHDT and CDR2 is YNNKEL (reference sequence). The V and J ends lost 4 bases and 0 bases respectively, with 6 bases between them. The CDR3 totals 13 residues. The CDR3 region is CASSRTVNTEAFF. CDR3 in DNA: TGTGCCAGCAGCCGGACAGTGAACACTGAAGCTTTCTTT.

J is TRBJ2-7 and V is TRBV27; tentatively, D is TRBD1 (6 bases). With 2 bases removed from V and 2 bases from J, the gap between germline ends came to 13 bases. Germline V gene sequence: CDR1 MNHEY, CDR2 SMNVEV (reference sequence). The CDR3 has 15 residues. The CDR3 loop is CASSLRAGVAYEQYF. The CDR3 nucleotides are TGTGCCAGCAGTTTAAGGGCAGGGGTCGCCTACGAGCAGTACTTC.

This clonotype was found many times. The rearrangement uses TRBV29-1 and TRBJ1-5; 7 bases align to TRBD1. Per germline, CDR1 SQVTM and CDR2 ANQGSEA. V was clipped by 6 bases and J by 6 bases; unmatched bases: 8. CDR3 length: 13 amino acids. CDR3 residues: CSVETGMGQPQHF. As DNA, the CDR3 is TGCAGCGTGGAGACAGGGATGGGTCAGCCCCAGCATTTT.

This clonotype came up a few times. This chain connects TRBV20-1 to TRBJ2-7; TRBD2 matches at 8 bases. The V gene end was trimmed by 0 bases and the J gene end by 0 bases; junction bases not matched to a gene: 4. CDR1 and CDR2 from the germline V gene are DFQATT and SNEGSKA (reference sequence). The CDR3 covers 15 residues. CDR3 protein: CSARDMAGGSYEQYF. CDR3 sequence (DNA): TGCAGTGCTAGAGATATGGCGGGGGGCTCCTACGAGCAGTACTTC.

In nucleotides, the CDR3 is TGTGCCAGCAGCCTGGACAGGGCCCCCCACGAGCAGTACTTC. It encodes CASSLDRAPHEQYF. The genes are TRBV28 and TRBJ2-7, with TRBD1 matching 8 bases. The CDR3 covers 14 residues. Germline CDR1 MDHEN, CDR2 SYDVKM. Trimming at V came to 6 bases and at J to 5 bases, leaving 9 bases not matched to a gene. Based on the CDR3 plus reference TRBV28 and TRBJ2-7, the full variable domain is DVKVTQSSRYLVKRTGEKVFLECVQDMDHENMFWYRQDPGLGLRLIYFSYDVKMKEKGDIPEGYSVSREKKERFSLILESASTNQTSMYLCASSLDRAPHEQYFGPGTRLTVT.